The rows below give T cell receptor beta chains drawn from one sample of a study of immune evolution from preneoplasia to lung adenocarcinoma. The table came from immunoSEQ multiplex PCR; TCRdb's copy has only in-frame clones and leaves some out. The sample yields thousands of clones, under 85% seen once. The sequencing sample was made of FFPE minimally invasive lung adenocarcinoma tissue. All receptors derive from a person between 45 and 75 years old with lung adenocarcinoma. The CDR3 runs from the conserved cysteine through the conserved F or W. The order of the fields is V gene, D gene, J gene, clone size, CDR3 protein, CDR3 DNA. A D gene is named only where the DNA matches it firmly. Not all rows give a size; the values are once, few, many and, for expanded clones, a class.

V gene: TRBV6-6; D gene: -; J gene: TRBJ1-2; clone size: -; CDR3 protein: CASSTSTYYGYTF; CDR3 DNA: TGTGCCAGCAGTACATCTACCTACTATGGCTACACCTTC
V gene: TRBV27; D gene: -; J gene: TRBJ2-7; clone size: -; CDR3 protein: CASSLFSYEQYF; CDR3 DNA: TGTGCCAGCAGTTTATTTTCCTACGAGCAGTACTTC
V gene: TRBV7-2; D gene: -; J gene: TRBJ2-6; clone size: -; CDR3 protein: CASSPYLGSGANVLTF; CDR3 DNA: TGTGCCAGCAGCCCTTACCTGGGGTCCGGGGCCAACGTCCTGACTTTC
V gene: TRBV2; D gene: -; J gene: TRBJ1-5; clone size: -; CDR3 protein: CASSGHPAGQPQHF; CDR3 DNA: TGTGCCAGCAGCGGACACCCAGCAGGTCAGCCCCAGCATTTT
V gene: TRBV10-3; D gene: -; J gene: TRBJ1-2; clone size: -; CDR3 protein: CAISEEYGYTF; CDR3 DNA: TGTGCCATCAGTGAGGAATATGGCTACACCTTC
V gene: TRBV19; D gene: TRBD1; J gene: TRBJ1-5; clone size: -; CDR3 protein: CASSHEQGHNQPQHF; CDR3 DNA: TGTGCCAGTAGTCACGAACAGGGGCACAATCAGCCCCAGCATTTT
V gene: TRBV7-9; D gene: -; J gene: TRBJ2-7; clone size: -; CDR3 protein: CASSPWDNLYEQYF; CDR3 DNA: TGTGCCAGCAGCCCCTGGGACAACCTCTACGAGCAGTACTTC
V gene: TRBV7-6; D gene: -; J gene: TRBJ1-6; clone size: -; CDR3 protein: CASSSSVGLDSPLHF; CDR3 DNA: TGTGCCAGCAGCTCCTCAGTCGGGCTAGATTCACCCCTCCACTTT
V gene: TRBV28; D gene: TRBD2; J gene: TRBJ2-7; clone size: once; CDR3 protein: CASSSPAGVSYEQYF; CDR3 DNA: TGTGCCAGCAGTTCCCCTGCGGGGGTTTCCTACGAGCAGTACTTC
V gene: TRBV13; D gene: TRBD1; J gene: TRBJ1-2; clone size: -; CDR3 protein: CASSKGTDGYTF; CDR3 DNA: TGTGCCAGCAGCAAAGGGACAGATGGCTACACCTTC
V gene: TRBV10-1; D gene: TRBD2; J gene: TRBJ2-3; clone size: few; CDR3 protein: CASTSQREPEGGGTDTQYF; CDR3 DNA: TGCGCCAGCACCTCCCAGCGGGAGCCGGAGGGAGGGGGCACAGATACGCAGTATTTT
V gene: TRBV19; D gene: -; J gene: TRBJ2-7; clone size: few; CDR3 protein: CASSMSQGGEQYF; CDR3 DNA: TGTGCCAGTAGTATGAGCCAGGGAGGCGAGCAGTACTTC
V gene: TRBV5-1; D gene: TRBD1; J gene: TRBJ2-3; clone size: -; CDR3 protein: CASSLAGQGASLDTQYF; CDR3 DNA: TGCGCCAGCAGCTTGGCGGGACAGGGGGCGAGTTTAGATACGCAGTATTTT
V gene: TRBV29-1; D gene: -; J gene: TRBJ1-2; clone size: -; CDR3 protein: CSVEDAGRIYGYTF; CDR3 DNA: TGCAGCGTTGAAGACGCAGGGCGAATATATGGCTACACCTTC
V gene: TRBV5-1; D gene: -; J gene: TRBJ2-1; clone size: -; CDR3 protein: CASSFTGNEQFF; CDR3 DNA: TGCGCCAGCAGCTTTACAGGGAATGAGCAGTTCTTC
V gene: TRBV18; D gene: TRBD1; J gene: TRBJ1-3; clone size: -; CDR3 protein: CASSPTGAISGNTIYF; CDR3 DNA: TGTGCCAGCTCACCTACAGGGGCCATCTCTGGAAACACCATATATTTT
V gene: TRBV4-3; D gene: TRBD1; J gene: TRBJ2-7; clone size: once; CDR3 protein: CASSQETGDEQYF; CDR3 DNA: TGCGCCAGCAGCCAAGAAACAGGGGACGAGCAGTACTTC
V gene: TRBV5-1; D gene: -; J gene: TRBJ2-3; clone size: -; CDR3 protein: CASSLGSPTDTQYF; CDR3 DNA: TGCGCCAGCAGCCTGGGCAGTCCAACAGATACGCAGTATTTT
V gene: TRBV6-1; D gene: -; J gene: TRBJ1-5; clone size: -; CDR3 protein: CASSDPDSSGNQPQHF; CDR3 DNA: TGTGCCAGCAGTGATCCGGATAGTTCGGGCAATCAGCCCCAGCATTTT
V gene: TRBV6-6; D gene: TRBD1; J gene: TRBJ1-5; clone size: -; CDR3 protein: CASSYSQGRPQHF; CDR3 DNA: TGTGCCAGCAGTTACTCACAGGGGAGGCCCCAGCATTTT
V gene: TRBV6-5; D gene: -; J gene: TRBJ1-4; clone size: -; CDR3 protein: CASSPGELSSEKLFF; CDR3 DNA: TGTGCCAGCAGTCCTGGTGAGCTCTCATCAGAAAAACTGTTTTTT
V gene: TRBV6-1; D gene: -; J gene: TRBJ1-5; clone size: -; CDR3 protein: CASSEVEGGQPQHF; CDR3 DNA: TGTGCCAGCAGTGAAGTCGAGGGGGGTCAGCCCCAGCATTTT
V gene: TRBV7-2; D gene: TRBD2; J gene: TRBJ2-5; clone size: -; CDR3 protein: CASSPVGRGGDQETQYF; CDR3 DNA: TGTGCCAGCAGCCCGGTCGGGCGGGGGGGTGACCAAGAGACCCAGTACTTC
V gene: TRBV5-1; D gene: -; J gene: TRBJ1-1; clone size: -; CDR3 protein: CASSLAGSEAFF; CDR3 DNA: TGCGCCAGCAGCTTGGCTGGGAGTGAAGCTTTCTTT
V gene: TRBV2; D gene: -; J gene: TRBJ2-7; clone size: once; CDR3 protein: CASSVARSYEQYF; CDR3 DNA: TGTGCCAGCAGTGTTGCACGCTCCTACGAGCAGTACTTC
V gene: TRBV21-1; D gene: -; J gene: TRBJ2-7; clone size: -; CDR3 protein: CASKDDKLLYEQYF; CDR3 DNA: TGTGCCAGCAAAGACGACAAATTACTCTACGAGCAGTACTTC
V gene: TRBV28; D gene: -; J gene: TRBJ1-1; clone size: -; CDR3 protein: CASRIGTNPEAFF; CDR3 DNA: TGTGCCAGCAGGATAGGGACAAACCCTGAAGCTTTCTTT
V gene: TRBV5-1; D gene: -; J gene: TRBJ2-2; clone size: -; CDR3 protein: CASSLATGSYAGELFF; CDR3 DNA: TGCGCCAGCAGCTTGGCCACAGGGTCCTACGCCGGGGAGCTGTTTTTT
V gene: TRBV19; D gene: -; J gene: TRBJ1-1; clone size: -; CDR3 protein: CASSIQGRGTEAFF; CDR3 DNA: TGTGCCAGTAGTATCCAGGGGCGAGGGACTGAAGCTTTCTTT
V gene: TRBV28; D gene: -; J gene: TRBJ1-5; clone size: -; CDR3 protein: CASSLLDGNQPQHF; CDR3 DNA: TGTGCCAGCAGCTTACTGGACGGCAATCAGCCCCAGCATTTT
V gene: TRBV7-2; D gene: -; J gene: TRBJ2-2; clone size: -; CDR3 protein: CASSSPTRAGGLFF; CDR3 DNA: TGTGCCAGCAGCTCCCCGACGCGAGCCGGGGGGCTGTTTTTT
V gene: TRBV21-1; D gene: -; J gene: TRBJ1-2; clone size: -; CDR3 protein: CASSIPGAQLCGYTF; CDR3 DNA: TGTGCCAGCAGCATCCCAGGGGCGCAGCTTTGTGGCTACACCTTC
V gene: TRBV19; D gene: TRBD2; J gene: TRBJ2-1; clone size: -; CDR3 protein: CASSMGLVSYNKQFF; CDR3 DNA: TGTGCCAGTAGTATGGGACTAGTTAGCTACAATAAGCAGTTCTTC
V gene: TRBV7-2; D gene: -; J gene: TRBJ1-1; clone size: once; CDR3 protein: CASSPQRTRGEAFF; CDR3 DNA: TGTGCCAGCAGCCCTCAACGGACACGGGGTGAAGCTTTCTTT
V gene: TRBV2; D gene: -; J gene: TRBJ1-1; clone size: -; CDR3 protein: CASKLYEAFF; CDR3 DNA: TGTGCCAGCAAGCTCTACGAAGCTTTCTTT
V gene: TRBV27; D gene: -; J gene: TRBJ2-1; clone size: -; CDR3 protein: CASSLQGSVNEQFF; CDR3 DNA: TGTGCCAGCAGTTTACAGGGGAGTGTGAATGAGCAGTTCTTC
V gene: TRBV7-2; D gene: TRBD1; J gene: TRBJ2-7; clone size: -; CDR3 protein: CASSSRQGPYEQYF; CDR3 DNA: TGTGCCAGCAGCTCACGACAGGGACCCTACGAGCAGTACTTC
V gene: TRBV29-1; D gene: -; J gene: TRBJ2-3; clone size: -; CDR3 protein: CSVYVADTQYF; CDR3 DNA: TGCAGCGTTTATGTTGCAGATACGCAGTATTTT
V gene: TRBV21-1; D gene: -; J gene: TRBJ2-5; clone size: -; CDR3 protein: CASSKGDGTGGHGSQETQYF; CDR3 DNA: TGTGCCAGCAGCAAAGGGGATGGGACAGGGGGCCACGGGAGCCAAGAGACCCAGTACTTC
V gene: TRBV6-1; D gene: -; J gene: TRBJ2-7; clone size: -; CDR3 protein: CASSTGGTYEQYF; CDR3 DNA: TGTGCCAGCAGCACAGGTGGGACCTACGAGCAGTACTTC
V gene: TRBV6-1; D gene: TRBD1; J gene: TRBJ2-7; clone size: -; CDR3 protein: CASSRDRGSGEQYF; CDR3 DNA: TGTGCCAGCAGCCGCGACAGGGGGTCGGGCGAGCAGTACTTC
V gene: TRBV5-6; D gene: TRBD1; J gene: TRBJ1-5; clone size: -; CDR3 protein: CASSFQDRSNQPQHF; CDR3 DNA: TGTGCCAGCAGCTTTCAGGACAGGAGCAATCAGCCCCAGCATTTT
V gene: TRBV9; D gene: TRBD1; J gene: TRBJ1-4; clone size: few; CDR3 protein: CASTTGTGKEKLFF; CDR3 DNA: TGTGCCAGCACCACCGGGACAGGGAAGGAAAAACTGTTTTTT
V gene: TRBV7-9; D gene: -; J gene: TRBJ2-5; clone size: -; CDR3 protein: CASSTPRGRGQETQYF; CDR3 DNA: TGTGCCAGCTCTACCCCAAGGGGACGTGGACAAGAGACCCAGTACTTC
V gene: TRBV27; D gene: -; J gene: TRBJ2-1; clone size: -; CDR3 protein: CASSLAFRVSNNNEQFF; CDR3 DNA: TGTGCCAGCAGTTTAGCATTCAGGGTCTCGAACAACAATGAGCAGTTCTTC
V gene: TRBV5-4; D gene: -; J gene: TRBJ2-5; clone size: -; CDR3 protein: CASSAGLETQYF; CDR3 DNA: TGTGCCAGCAGCGCAGGGTTGGAGACCCAGTACTTC
V gene: TRBV5-1; D gene: -; J gene: TRBJ1-2; clone size: -; CDR3 protein: CASSLQGMDGYTF; CDR3 DNA: TGCGCCAGCAGCCTCCAGGGTATGGATGGCTACACCTTC
V gene: TRBV29-1; D gene: -; J gene: TRBJ2-1; clone size: large; CDR3 protein: CSVELYNEQFF; CDR3 DNA: TGCAGCGTTGAGCTCTACAATGAGCAGTTCTTC
V gene: TRBV11-1; D gene: -; J gene: TRBJ1-4; clone size: -; CDR3 protein: CASSLTATNEKLFF; CDR3 DNA: TGTGCCAGCAGCTTGACAGCAACTAATGAAAAACTGTTTTTT
V gene: TRBV7-3; D gene: -; J gene: TRBJ2-7; clone size: few; CDR3 protein: CASSPGGASPREQYF; CDR3 DNA: TGTGCCAGCAGCCCAGGGGGGGCATCGCCGCGGGAGCAGTACTTC